The 27 T cell receptor beta chains listed next were all sequenced from one sample in a study of cytomegalovirus exposure and HLA in healthy donors. PCR employed 60 Vbeta and 13 Jbeta primers. Sequenced by immunoSEQ multiplex PCR; TCRdb stores in-frame clones only, minus some. The sample holds under 150,000 clones, more than 75% seen once. Specimen: PBMCs. All receptors derive from a male donor in good health and CMV-seronegative.

This clone has a handful of counts. Other DNA sequences of this sample code for an identical CDR3. The V and J genes are TRBV7-3 and TRBJ2-1, with D perhaps matching TRBD1 (6 bases). The ends were cut back, 4 bases at V and 5 bases at J, with 12 bases in the middle. CDR1 and CDR2 from the germline V gene are SGHTA and FQGTGA. The CDR3 contains 14 residues. CDR3 in DNA: TGTGCCAGCAGCTCCTCGGGACAAAACAATGAGCAGTTCTTC. It specifies CASSSSGQNNEQFF.

The V gene is TRBV1, the J gene TRBJ2-7; the tabulated D call, TRBD2, remains unverified against the DNA. TRBV1 is noted as a pseudogene. CDR3 size: 18 residues. CDR3 coding DNA: TGCACCAGCAGCCAAGATCTGGGACTAGCGGGCTCCTCCTACGAGCAGTACTTC. Translation: CTSSQDLGLAGSSYEQYF.

The chain has TRBV28 and TRBJ1-2; 9 nucleotides align to TRBD1. CDR1 and CDR2 from the germline V gene are MDHEN and SYDVKM. This CDR3 is built from 14 residues. V was pared by 6 bases and J by 7 bases, with 9 bases of the junction left unmatched. CDR3 coding DNA: TGTGCCAGCAGCACCGGGACAGGGAGTTTTGGCTACACCTTC. Encoded protein: CASSTGTGSFGYTF.

The V and J genes are TRBV28 and TRBJ1-3, with 7 bases matching TRBD1. The CDR3 runs 14 residues. Germline values: CDR1 MDHEN, CDR2 SYDVKM. J gave up 4 bases and V 6 bases, and 6 bases lay outside the gene matches. The CDR3 DNA follows: TGTGCCAGCAGGGTCACAGGGGAAGGAAACACCATATATTTT. Encoded protein: CASRVTGEGNTIYF. Based on the CDR3 plus reference TRBV28 and TRBJ1-3, the full variable domain is DVKVTQSSRYLVKRTGEKVFLECVQDMDHENMFWYRQDPGLGLRLIYFSYDVKMKEKGDIPEGYSVSREKKERFSLILESASTNQTSMYLCASRVTGEGNTIYFGEGSWLTVV.

V is TRBV4-3 and J is TRBJ1-2; 7 bases agree with TRBD1. Looked up from germline, CDR1 is LGHNA and CDR2 is YSLEER. The CDR3 has 17 residues. After removal of 3 bases from V and 6 bases from J, the junction contained 16 bases not matched to a gene. The CDR3 region is CASSHLDLDRVGDGYTF. The DNA of the CDR3 is TGCGCCAGCAGCCACCTCGACCTTGACAGGGTTGGAGATGGCTACACCTTC.

The DNA of the CDR3 is TGCGCCAGCACAGGGGGATGGACCGGGGAGCTGTTTTTT. Translation: CASTGGWTGELFF. The chain couples TRBV5-1 to TRBJ2-2, with 7 positions matching TRBD1. Germline CDR1 and CDR2: SGHRS and YFSETQ. J gave up 5 bases and V 6 bases, and 4 bases lay outside the gene matches. The CDR3 is made up of 13 amino acids.

The rearrangement joins TRBV2 to TRBJ2-7, with 10 bases lining up with TRBD1. CDR1 is SNHLY and CDR2 is FYNNEI in the germline V gene. The CDR3 runs to 16 residues. V lost 6 bases to trimming and J lost 2 bases; unmatched junction nucleotides: 10. The CDR3 DNA is TGTGCCAGCAGGGCTTACCGGGACAGGGGCCCCTACGAGCAGTACTTC. Translated, it gives CASRAYRDRGPYEQYF.

The chain employs TRBV7-2 and TRBJ1-1, with D hard to call. V was clipped by 1 base and J by 0 bases, with 6 bases between them. The CDR3 extends over 14 amino acids. Germline V gene data show CDR1 as SGHTA and CDR2 as FQGNSA. CDR3 in amino acids: CASSLDTLNTEAFF. For the CDR3, the DNA is TGTGCCAGCAGCTTAGACACCTTGAACACTGAAGCTTTCTTT.

The genes are TRBV7-2 and TRBJ2-7, with D possibly matching TRBD2 (5 bases). The CDR3 runs 17 residues. Trimming took off 2 bases at V and 0 bases at J, with 17 bases between the two ends. Germline V lookup: CDR1 SGHTA, CDR2 FQGNSA. In DNA, the CDR3 is TGTGCCAGCAGCTTACATCTAGCAGATACCAGCTCCTACGAGCAGTACTTC. As protein: CASSLHLADTSSYEQYF.

The table lists this clone with a few counts. This sequence joins TRBV5-1 and TRBJ2-5, with 7 bases aligning to TRBD1. Germline V lookup: CDR1 SGHRS, CDR2 YFSETQ. Unmatched junction bases numbered 11, after V lost 2 bases and J lost 4 bases. This CDR3 is built from 16 residues. Written as DNA, the CDR3 is TGCGCCAGCAGCTTAGGCCCCGAGGGGGCGAGAGAGACCCAGTACTTC. It codes for CASSLGPEGARETQYF.

The chain joins TRBV11-2 to TRBJ1-2; D ambiguous. Germline values: CDR1 SGHAT, CDR2 FQNNGV. This CDR3 is built from 13 residues. Trimming shortened V by 5 bases and J by 1 base, and 8 bases separated the two germline ends. In DNA form, the CDR3 reads TGTGCCAGCAGCCCTTATCTTAACTATGGCTACACCTTC. Translating it yields CASSPYLNYGYTF.

V is TRBV7-2 and J is TRBJ2-7; 9 bases are a match to TRBD1. From germline, CDR1 is SGHTA and CDR2 FQGNSA. Trimming at V came to 2 bases and at J to 3 bases, leaving 2 bases not matched to a gene. The CDR3 covers 14 residues. CDR3 sequence (DNA): TGTGCCAGCAGCTTAACAGGGGGCGGCTACGAGCAGTACTTC. The encoded protein is CASSLTGGGYEQYF.

The genes are TRBV28 and TRBJ2-2; 11 bases fit TRBD2. The V gene end was trimmed by 6 bases and the J gene end by 9 bases; junction bases not matched to a gene: 12. The length of the CDR3 is 16 residues. Per the germline V gene, CDR1 is MDHEN and CDR2 is SYDVKM. CDR3 coding DNA: TGTGCCAGCAGCGCACTAGCGGGGGCCTTCAGCCGGGAGCTGTTTTTT. It specifies CASSALAGAFSRELFF.

The chain uses TRBV28 and TRBJ2-7; 10 bases fit TRBD1. V lost 3 bases and J lost 5; bases outside the gene matches: 10. The length of the CDR3 is 16 residues. CDR1 and CDR2 (germline): MDHEN, SYDVKM. CDR3 sequence reads: CASSLPGGQGINEQYF. The CDR3 DNA reads as TGTGCCAGCAGTTTGCCGGGGGGACAGGGGATCAACGAGCAGTACTTC. The complete variable domain, with remaining parts taken from reference TRBV28 and TRBJ2-7, reads DVKVTQSSRYLVKRTGEKVFLECVQDMDHENMFWYRQDPGLGLRLIYFSYDVKMKEKGDIPEGYSVSREKKERFSLILESASTNQTSMYLCASSLPGGQGINEQYFGPGTRLTVT.

The V and J genes are TRBV5-6 and TRBJ1-3, with D perhaps TRBD1 (6 bases). The V end was cut by 6 bases, the J end by 12 bases, with 19 bases between. The CDR3 extends over 13 amino acids. CDR1 SGHDT and CDR2 YYEEEE come from the germline V gene. Here the CDR3 reads CASTLAGGGGIYF. In nucleotides, the CDR3 is TGTGCCAGCACCCTAGCGGGCGGAGGGGGCATATATTTT. The full variable domain, rest sourced from reference TRBV5-6 and TRBJ1-3, is DAGVTQSPTHLIKTRGQQVTLRCSPKSGHDTVSWYQQALGQGPQFIFQYYEEEERQRGNFPDRFSGHQFPNYSSELNVNALLLGDSALYLCASTLAGGGGIYFGEGSWLTVV.

The V and J genes are TRBV7-2 and TRBJ2-3, with 8 bases fitting TRBD2. The germline gives CDR1 SGHTA, CDR2 FQGNSA. The junction had 14 bases not matched to a gene; V was cut back by 10 bases and J by 2 bases. The CDR3 has 16 residues. In nucleotides, the CDR3 is TGTGCCACCTCTTTAGCTCAGCGGGGGAACACAGATACGCAGTATTTT. Protein: CATSLAQRGNTDTQYF.

J is TRBJ1-1 and V is TRBV19; unclear D gene. V lost 7 bases to trimming and J lost 1 base, with 4 bases between them. The germline V gene encodes CDR1 LNHDA and CDR2 SQIVND (reference sequence). CDR3 length equals 11 residues. The CDR3 DNA follows: TGTGCCAGTATGGCGAACACTGAAGCTTTCTTT. It translates to CASMANTEAFF.

The CDR3 protein is CASSLAQGSTGNTIYF. In nucleotides, the CDR3 is TGTGCCAGCAGCTTAGCGCAGGGCTCCACTGGAAACACCATATATTTT. The V call is TRBV7-2, the J call TRBJ1-3; TRBD1 might be the D (5 bases). The CDR3 runs 16 residues. V lost 0 bases to trimming and J lost 2 bases, with 11 bases between them. Per the germline V gene, CDR1 is SGHTA and CDR2 is FQGNSA.

Details on this clone: Other DNA sequences from this sample encode an identical CDR3 as well. The CDR3, as DNA: TGTGCCAGCAGCTCCTCCGGGACAGGGACCTCTCTTGGCTACACCTTC. It specifies CASSSSGTGTSLGYTF. The V call is TRBV27, the J call TRBJ1-2; 9 positions match TRBD1. Germline-derived CDR1 and CDR2 are MNHEY and SMNVEV (reference sequence). V dropped 6 bases and J dropped 7; count of bases not matched to a gene: 15. The CDR3 runs to 16 residues.

The gene calls are TRBV4-1 and TRBJ2-7; 10 nucleotides line up with TRBD1. The J segment lost 5 bases and the V segment lost 1 base, leaving 5 bases of the junction unmatched. The germline V gene has CDR1 MGHRA and CDR2 YSYEKL. This CDR3 comprises 15 residues. This CDR3 is CASSQVIGTGDEQYF. The CDR3 DNA reads as TGCGCCAGCAGCCAAGTGATTGGGACAGGGGACGAGCAGTACTTC.

The chain is built from TRBV5-1 and TRBJ2-3, with 7 bases aligning to TRBD1. Germline trimming cut 3 bases from V and 4 bases from J; bases unmatched to any gene: 8. Germline-derived CDR1 and CDR2 are SGHRS and YFSETQ. CDR3 length: 15 amino acids. Here the CDR3 DNA reads TGCGCCAGCAGCTCTCTCGGGACAGACTCAGATACGCAGTATTTT. It codes for CASSSLGTDSDTQYF. Full variable domain (remainder filled in from reference TRBV5-1 and TRBJ2-3): KAGVTQTPRYLIKTRGQQVTLSCSPISGHRSVSWYQQTPGQGLQFLFEYFSETQRNKGNFPGRFSGRQFSNSRSEMNVSTLELGDSALYLCASSSLGTDSDTQYFGPGTRLTVL.

This clone showed up just a few times. This chain connects TRBV7-6 to TRBJ2-1; 8 nucleotides align to TRBD2. Germline V CDR1 and CDR2: SGHVS, FNYEAQ. The V gene end was trimmed by 3 bases and the J gene end by 8 bases; junction bases not matched to a gene: 3. The CDR3 length is 13 residues. The CDR3 region has the DNA TGTGCCAGCAGCTTTCGGGGGGGGGATGAGCAGTTCTTC. Residues: CASSFRGGDEQFF. Using reference TRBV7-6 and TRBJ2-1 for the parts outside the CDR3, the full variable domain is GAGVSQSPRYKVTKRGQDVALRCDPISGHVSLYWYRQALGQGPEFLTYFNYEAQQDKSGLPNDRFSAERPEGSISTLTIQRTEQRDSAMYRCASSFRGGDEQFFGPGTRLTVL.

The chain employs TRBV19 and TRBJ1-2; D might be TRBD1 (5 bases). The germline gives CDR1 LNHDA, CDR2 SQIVND (reference sequence). The CDR3 length is 13 residues. V gave up 8 bases and J gave up 3 bases, with 13 bases separating them. DNA for the CDR3: TGTGCCAGTCGGGGGGGGTTGGACTATGGCTACACCTTC. Protein product: CASRGGLDYGYTF.

The V and J genes are TRBV5-1 and TRBJ1-1; D is perhaps TRBD1 (5 bases). V was cut by 4 bases and J by 3 bases, with 10 bases left in between. The germline V gene encodes CDR1 SGHRS and CDR2 YFSETQ. The CDR3 consists of 13 residues. CDR3 sequence reads: CASSRGSDTEAFF. The CDR3 coding sequence is TGCGCCAGCAGCCGGGGGAGTGACACTGAAGCTTTCTTT.

This chain joins TRBV5-1 and TRBJ1-2; 7 nucleotides match TRBD1. Germline CDR1 is SGHRS and CDR2 is YFSETQ. V trimming: 4 bases; J trimming: 2 bases; junction bases outside the gene matches: 5. The CDR3 has 14 residues. The CDR3: CASSQSGGNYGYTF. CDR3 nucleotides: TGCGCCAGCAGCCAATCAGGGGGAAACTATGGCTACACCTTC. The whole variable domain, remainder taken from reference TRBV5-1 and TRBJ1-2, is KAGVTQTPRYLIKTRGQQVTLSCSPISGHRSVSWYQQTPGQGLQFLFEYFSETQRNKGNFPGRFSGRQFSNSRSEMNVSTLELGDSALYLCASSQSGGNYGYTFGSGTRLTVV.

This chain connects TRBV7-2 to TRBJ2-1, with 9 bases fitting TRBD2. After removal of 1 base from V and 9 bases from J, the junction contained 7 bases not matched to a gene. Germline V CDR1 and CDR2: SGHTA, FQGNSA. This CDR3 comprises 15 residues. CDR3 DNA: TGTGCCAGCAGCTTAGAAGCGGGGGGTTGGGGTGAGCAGTTCTTC. It yields the protein CASSLEAGGWGEQFF.

V usage is TRBV6-4 and J usage is TRBJ1-1; no reliable D call. This CDR3 spans 13 amino acids. Germline V CDR1 and CDR2: MRHNA, SNTAGT. The V gene lost 1 base and the J gene lost 8 bases, with 11 bases spanning the gap. This CDR3 reads CASSDFLGTEAFF. The CDR3 DNA sequence: TGTGCCAGCAGTGACTTTCTAGGAACCGAAGCTTTCTTT.